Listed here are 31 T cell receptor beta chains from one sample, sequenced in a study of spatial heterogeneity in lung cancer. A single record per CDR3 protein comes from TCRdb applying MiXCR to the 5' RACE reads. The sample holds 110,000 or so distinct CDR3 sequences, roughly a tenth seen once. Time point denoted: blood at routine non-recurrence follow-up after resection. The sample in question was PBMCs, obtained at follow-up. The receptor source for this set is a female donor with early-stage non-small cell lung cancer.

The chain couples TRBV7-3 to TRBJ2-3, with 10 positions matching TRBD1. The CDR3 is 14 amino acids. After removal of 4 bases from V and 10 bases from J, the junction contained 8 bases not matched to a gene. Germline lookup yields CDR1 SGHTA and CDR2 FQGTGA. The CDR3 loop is CASSSGQGRWAQYF. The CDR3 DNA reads TGTGCCAGCAGCTCGGGACAGGGGAGGTGGGCGCAGTATTTT. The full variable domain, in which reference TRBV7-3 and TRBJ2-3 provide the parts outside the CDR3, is GAGVSQTPSNKVTEKGKYVELRCDPISGHTALYWYRQSLGQGPEFLIYFQGTGAADDSGLPNDRFFAVRPEGSVSTLKIQRTERGDSAVYLCASSSGQGRWAQYFGPGTRLTVL.

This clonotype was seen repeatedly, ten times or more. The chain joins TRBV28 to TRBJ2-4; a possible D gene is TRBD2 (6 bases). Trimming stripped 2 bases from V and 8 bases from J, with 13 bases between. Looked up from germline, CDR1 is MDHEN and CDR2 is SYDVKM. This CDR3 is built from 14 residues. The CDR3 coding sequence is TGTGCCAGCAGTTTAGGTCCAGGGAGGTACATTCAGTACTTC. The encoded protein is CASSLGPGRYIQYF. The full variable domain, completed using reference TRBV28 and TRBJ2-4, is DVKVTQSSRYLVKRTGEKVFLECVQDMDHENMFWYRQDPGLGLRLIYFSYDVKMKEKGDIPEGYSVSREKKERFSLILESASTNQTSMYLCASSLGPGRYIQYFGAGTRLSVL.

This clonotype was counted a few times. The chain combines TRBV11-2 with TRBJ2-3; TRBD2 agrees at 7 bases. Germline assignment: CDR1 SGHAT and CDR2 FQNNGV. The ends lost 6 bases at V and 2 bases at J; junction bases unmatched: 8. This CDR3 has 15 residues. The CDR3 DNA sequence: TGTGCCAGCAGACCAACGGGACTAATCACAGATACGCAGTATTTT. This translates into CASRPTGLITDTQYF.

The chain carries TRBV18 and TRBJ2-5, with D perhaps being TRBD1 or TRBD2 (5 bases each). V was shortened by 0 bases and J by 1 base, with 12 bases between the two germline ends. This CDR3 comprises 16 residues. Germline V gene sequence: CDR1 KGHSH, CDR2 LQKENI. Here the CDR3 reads CASSPPARGAQETQYF. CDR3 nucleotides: TGTGCCAGCTCACCACCTGCCAGAGGGGCCCAAGAGACCCAGTACTTC.

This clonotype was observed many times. The CDR3 sequence is CATSGTSEQPQHF. Written as DNA, the CDR3 is TGTGCCACCAGCGGGACAAGTGAGCAGCCCCAGCATTTT. V gene TRBV15 combines with J gene TRBJ1-5; tentative D call: TRBD1 (6 bases). Germline values: CDR1 LNHNV, CDR2 YYDKDF (reference sequence). This CDR3 spans 13 amino acids. V lost 5 bases and J lost 7, with 12 bases in between. The full variable domain, in which reference TRBV15 and TRBJ1-5 provide the parts outside the CDR3, is DAMVIQNPRYQVTQFGKPVTLSCSQTLNHNVMYWYQQKSSQAPKLLFHYYDKDFNNEADTPDNFQSRRPNTSFCFLDIRSPGLGDTAMYLCATSGTSEQPQHFGDGTRLSIL.

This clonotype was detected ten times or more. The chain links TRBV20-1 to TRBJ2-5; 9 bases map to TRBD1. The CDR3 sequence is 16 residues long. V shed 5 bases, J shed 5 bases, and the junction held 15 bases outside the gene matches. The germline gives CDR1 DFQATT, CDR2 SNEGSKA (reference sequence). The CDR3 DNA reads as TGCAGTGCTTCCCCTTGGGGGACAGGGTTGGGCGAGACCCAGTACTTC. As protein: CSASPWGTGLGETQYF.

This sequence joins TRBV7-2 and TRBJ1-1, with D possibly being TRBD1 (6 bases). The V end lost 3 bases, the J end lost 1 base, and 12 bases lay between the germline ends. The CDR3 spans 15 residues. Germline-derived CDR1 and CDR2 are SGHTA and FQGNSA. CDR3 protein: CASSFGGQRNTEAFF. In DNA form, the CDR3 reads TGTGCCAGCAGCTTTGGTGGACAGCGGAACACTGAAGCTTTCTTT. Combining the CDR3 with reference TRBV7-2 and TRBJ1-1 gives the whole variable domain GAGVSQSPSNKVTEKGKDVELRCDPISGHTALYWYRQSLGQGLEFLIYFQGNSAPDKSGLPSDRFSAERTGGSVSTLTIQRTQQEDSAVYLCASSFGGQRNTEAFFGQGTRLTVV.

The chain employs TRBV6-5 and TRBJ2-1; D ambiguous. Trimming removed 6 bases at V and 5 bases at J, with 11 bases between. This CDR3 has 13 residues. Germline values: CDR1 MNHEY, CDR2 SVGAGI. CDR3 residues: CASRFDSHNEQFF. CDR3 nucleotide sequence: TGTGCCAGCAGATTTGACTCACACAATGAGCAGTTCTTC.

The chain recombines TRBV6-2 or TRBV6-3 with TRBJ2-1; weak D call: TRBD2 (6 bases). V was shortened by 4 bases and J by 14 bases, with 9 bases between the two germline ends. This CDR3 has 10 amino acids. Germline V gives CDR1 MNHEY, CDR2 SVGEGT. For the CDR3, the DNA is TGTGCCAGCAGTTTCGGGAGAAAGTTCTTC. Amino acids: CASSFGRKFF.

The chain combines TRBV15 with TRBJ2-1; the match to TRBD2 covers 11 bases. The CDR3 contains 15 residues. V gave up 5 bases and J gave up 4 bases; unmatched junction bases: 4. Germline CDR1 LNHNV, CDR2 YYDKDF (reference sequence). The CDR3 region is CATSGTSGGYNEQFF. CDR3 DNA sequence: TGTGCCACCAGCGGCACTAGCGGGGGTTACAATGAGCAGTTCTTC.

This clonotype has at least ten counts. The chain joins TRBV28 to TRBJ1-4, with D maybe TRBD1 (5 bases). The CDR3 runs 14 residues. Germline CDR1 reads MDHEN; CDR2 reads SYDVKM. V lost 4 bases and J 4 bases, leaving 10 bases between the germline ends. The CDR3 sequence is CASSSTDLNEKLFF. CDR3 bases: TGTGCCAGCAGTTCGACAGACCTTAATGAAAAACTGTTTTTT.

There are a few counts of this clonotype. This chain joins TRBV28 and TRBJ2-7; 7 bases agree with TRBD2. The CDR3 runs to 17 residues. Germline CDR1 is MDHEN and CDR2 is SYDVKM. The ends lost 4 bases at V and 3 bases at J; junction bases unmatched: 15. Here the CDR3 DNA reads TGTGCCAGCAGTTATGAACTGGGGAGGGGAACAAGCTACGAGCAGTACTTC. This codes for CASSYELGRGTSYEQYF.

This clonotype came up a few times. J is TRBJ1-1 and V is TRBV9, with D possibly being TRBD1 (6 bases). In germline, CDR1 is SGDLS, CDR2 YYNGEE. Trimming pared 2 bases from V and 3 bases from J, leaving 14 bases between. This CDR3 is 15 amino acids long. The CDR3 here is CASSVGPSGDTEAFF. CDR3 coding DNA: TGTGCCAGCAGCGTTGGCCCGTCAGGGGACACTGAAGCTTTCTTT.

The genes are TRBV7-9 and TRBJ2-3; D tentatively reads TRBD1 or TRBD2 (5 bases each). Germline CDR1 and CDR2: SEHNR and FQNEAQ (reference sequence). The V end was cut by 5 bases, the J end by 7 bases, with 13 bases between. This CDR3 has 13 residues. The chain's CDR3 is CASSEGRLHTQYF. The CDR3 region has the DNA TGTGCCAGCAGCGAGGGACGTCTTCATACGCAGTATTTT.

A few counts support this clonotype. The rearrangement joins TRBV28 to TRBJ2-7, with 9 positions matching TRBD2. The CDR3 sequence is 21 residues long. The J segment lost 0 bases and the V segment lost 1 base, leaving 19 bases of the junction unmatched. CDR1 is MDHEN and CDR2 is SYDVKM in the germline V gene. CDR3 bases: TGTGCCAGCAGTTTATTGCTCGCGGGGGGGGCTACAGGGCCCTACTCCTACGAGCAGTACTTC. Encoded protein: CASSLLLAGGATGPYSYEQYF. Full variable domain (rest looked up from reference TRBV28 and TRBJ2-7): DVKVTQSSRYLVKRTGEKVFLECVQDMDHENMFWYRQDPGLGLRLIYFSYDVKMKEKGDIPEGYSVSREKKERFSLILESASTNQTSMYLCASSLLLAGGATGPYSYEQYFGPGTRLTVT.

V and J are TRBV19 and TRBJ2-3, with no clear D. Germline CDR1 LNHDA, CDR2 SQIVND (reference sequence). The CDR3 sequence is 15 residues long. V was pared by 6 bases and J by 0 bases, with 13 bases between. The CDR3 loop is CASSRLATSTDTQYF. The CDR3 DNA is TGTGCCAGTAGCAGATTAGCCACCAGCACAGATACGCAGTATTTT. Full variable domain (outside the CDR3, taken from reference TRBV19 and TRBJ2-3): DGGITQSPKYLFRKEGQNVTLSCEQNLNHDAMYWYRQDPGQGLRLIYYSQIVNDFQKGDIAEGYSVSREKKESFPLTVTSAQKNPTAFYLCASSRLATSTDTQYFGPGTRLTVL.

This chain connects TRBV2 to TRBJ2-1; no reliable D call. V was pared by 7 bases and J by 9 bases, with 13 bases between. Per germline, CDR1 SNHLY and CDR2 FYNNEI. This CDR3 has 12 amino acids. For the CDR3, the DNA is TGTGCCAGCACTTGGGATAGGAGTGAGCAGTTCTTC. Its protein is CASTWDRSEQFF.

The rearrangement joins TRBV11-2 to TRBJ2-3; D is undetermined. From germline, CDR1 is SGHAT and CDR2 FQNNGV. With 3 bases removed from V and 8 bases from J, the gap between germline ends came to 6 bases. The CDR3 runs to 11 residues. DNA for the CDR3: TGTGCCAGCAGCTTTCTAGGTACGCAGTATTTT. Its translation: CASSFLGTQYF. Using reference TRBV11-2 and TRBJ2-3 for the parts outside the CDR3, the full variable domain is EAGVAQSPRYKIIEKRQSVAFWCNPISGHATLYWYQQILGQGPKLLIQFQNNGVVDDSQLPKDRFSAERLKGVDSTLKIQPAKLEDSAVYLCASSFLGTQYFGPGTRLTVL.

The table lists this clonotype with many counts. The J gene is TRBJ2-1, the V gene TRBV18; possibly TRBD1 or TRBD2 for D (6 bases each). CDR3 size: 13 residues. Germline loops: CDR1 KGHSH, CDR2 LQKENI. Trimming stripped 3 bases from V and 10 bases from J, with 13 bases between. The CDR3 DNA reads TGTGCCAGCTCACCTCTCAGGGGAGGCGAGCAGTTCTTC. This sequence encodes CASSPLRGGEQFF.

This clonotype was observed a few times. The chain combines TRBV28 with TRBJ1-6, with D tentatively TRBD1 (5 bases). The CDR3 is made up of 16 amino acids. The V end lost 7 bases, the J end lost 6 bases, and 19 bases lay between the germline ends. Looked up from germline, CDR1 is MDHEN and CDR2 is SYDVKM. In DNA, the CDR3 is TGTGCCAGCACCGGATGGGGCAGGCTTCGTAATTCACCCCTCCACTTT. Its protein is CASTGWGRLRNSPLHF. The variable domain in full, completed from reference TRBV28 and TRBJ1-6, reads DVKVTQSSRYLVKRTGEKVFLECVQDMDHENMFWYRQDPGLGLRLIYFSYDVKMKEKGDIPEGYSVSREKKERFSLILESASTNQTSMYLCASTGWGRLRNSPLHFGNGTRLTVT.

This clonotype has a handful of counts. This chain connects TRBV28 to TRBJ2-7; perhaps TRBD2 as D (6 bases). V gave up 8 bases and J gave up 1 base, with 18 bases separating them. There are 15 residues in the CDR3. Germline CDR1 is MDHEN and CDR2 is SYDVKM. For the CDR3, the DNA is TGTGCCAGCCGGATGGGGGGACTGATTTCCTACGAGCAGTACTTC. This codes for CASRMGGLISYEQYF.

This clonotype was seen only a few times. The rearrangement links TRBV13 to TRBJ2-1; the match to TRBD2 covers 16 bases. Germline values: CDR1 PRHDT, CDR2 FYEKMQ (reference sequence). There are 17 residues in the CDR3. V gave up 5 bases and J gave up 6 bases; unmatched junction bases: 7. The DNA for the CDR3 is TGTGCCAGCAGCCCCCCGGGGACTAGCGGGAGGGCCAATGAGCAGTTCTTC. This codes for CASSPPGTSGRANEQFF.

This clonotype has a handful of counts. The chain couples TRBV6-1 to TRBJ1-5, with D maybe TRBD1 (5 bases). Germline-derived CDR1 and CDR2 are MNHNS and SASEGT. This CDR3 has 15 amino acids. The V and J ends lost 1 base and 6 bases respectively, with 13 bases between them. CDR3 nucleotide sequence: TGTGCCAGCAGTGAAGATGGGGGTCATCGTCAGCCCCAGCATTTT. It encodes CASSEDGGHRQPQHF.

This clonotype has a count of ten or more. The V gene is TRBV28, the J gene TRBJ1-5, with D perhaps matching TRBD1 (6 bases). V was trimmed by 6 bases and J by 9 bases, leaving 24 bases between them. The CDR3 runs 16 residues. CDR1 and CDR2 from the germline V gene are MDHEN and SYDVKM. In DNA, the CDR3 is TGTGCCAGCAGGAGAGGGAGGGCTGCGCAAGGGGGGCCCCAGCATTTT. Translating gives CASRRGRAAQGGPQHF.

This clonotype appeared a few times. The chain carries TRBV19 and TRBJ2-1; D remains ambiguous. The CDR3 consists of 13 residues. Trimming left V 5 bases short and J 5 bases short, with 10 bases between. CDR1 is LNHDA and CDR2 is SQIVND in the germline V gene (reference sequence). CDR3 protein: CASSAVSDNEQFF. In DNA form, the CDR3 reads TGTGCCAGTAGTGCGGTAAGCGACAATGAGCAGTTCTTC. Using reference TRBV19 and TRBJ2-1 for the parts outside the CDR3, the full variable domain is DGGITQSPKYLFRKEGQNVTLSCEQNLNHDAMYWYRQDPGQGLRLIYYSQIVNDFQKGDIAEGYSVSREKKESFPLTVTSAQKNPTAFYLCASSAVSDNEQFFGPGTRLTVL.

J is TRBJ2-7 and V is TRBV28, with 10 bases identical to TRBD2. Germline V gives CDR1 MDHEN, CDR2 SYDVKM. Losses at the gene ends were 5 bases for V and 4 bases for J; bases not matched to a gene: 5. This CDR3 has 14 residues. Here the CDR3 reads CASSVAGGLYEQYF. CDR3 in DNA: TGTGCCAGCAGTGTAGCGGGAGGCTTATACGAGCAGTACTTC.

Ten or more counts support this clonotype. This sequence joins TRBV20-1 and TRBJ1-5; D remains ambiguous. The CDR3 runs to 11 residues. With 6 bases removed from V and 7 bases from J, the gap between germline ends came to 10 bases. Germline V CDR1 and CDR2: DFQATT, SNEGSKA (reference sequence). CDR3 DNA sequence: TGCAGTGCCAAAGGTCTCCAGCCCCAGCATTTT. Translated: CSAKGLQPQHF.

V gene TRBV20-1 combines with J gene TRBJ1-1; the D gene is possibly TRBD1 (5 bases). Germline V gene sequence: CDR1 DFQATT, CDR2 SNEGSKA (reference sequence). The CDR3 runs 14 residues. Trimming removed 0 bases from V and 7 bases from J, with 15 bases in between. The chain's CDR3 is CSARDFRTKYEAFF. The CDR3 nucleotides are TGCAGTGCTAGAGATTTTAGGACAAAGTATGAAGCTTTCTTT.

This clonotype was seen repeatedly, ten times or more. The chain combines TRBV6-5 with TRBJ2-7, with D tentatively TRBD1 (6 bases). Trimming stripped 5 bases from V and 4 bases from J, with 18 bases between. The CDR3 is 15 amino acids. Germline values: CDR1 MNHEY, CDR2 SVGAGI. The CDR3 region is CASSPPGGGRYEQYF. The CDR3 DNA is TGTGCCAGCAGTCCACCTGGGGGCGGTAGGTACGAGCAGTACTTC.

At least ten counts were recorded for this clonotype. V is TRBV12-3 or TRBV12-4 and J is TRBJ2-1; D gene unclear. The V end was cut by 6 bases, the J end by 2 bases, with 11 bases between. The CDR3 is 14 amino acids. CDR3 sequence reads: CASRDPWPYNEQFF. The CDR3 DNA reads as TGTGCCAGCAGAGATCCGTGGCCCTACAATGAGCAGTTCTTC.

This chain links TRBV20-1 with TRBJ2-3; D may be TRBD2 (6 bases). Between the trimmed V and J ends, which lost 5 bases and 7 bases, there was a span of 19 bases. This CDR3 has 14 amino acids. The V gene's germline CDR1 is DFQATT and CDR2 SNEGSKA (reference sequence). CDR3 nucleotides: TGCAGTGCTCGCCCTCATCAGGGAGGTAATACGCAGTATTTT. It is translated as CSARPHQGGNTQYF.